This TCR beta chain was captured by sequencing in a study of beta chain features in type 1 diabetes. Study-wide background: Age, gender, cell numbers and subset yield matched between patients and controls. Sorted cell examination encompassed approximately 110 million cells across all samples. Study results and limitations: Since sequencing was performed on cDNA, cells with high TCR expression could be over-represented. Compared with healthy donors, patients appeared to share more similar naive, central memory and regulatory TCRB repertoires.

cDNA synthesis used the whole RNA isolate, giving expressed TCRB sequences. Libraries were prepared by immunoSEQ multiplex PCR; TCRdb keeps only in-frame clonotypes and omits some of them. This sample carries about 230,000 clones, roughly 9.6% of them seen once, and the ten largest clones take under 0.045%. In regard to this clone: Its antigen is undetermined.

Between the trimmed V and J ends, which lost 0 bases and 5 bases, there was a span of 11 bases. The CDR3 loop spans 14 amino acids. Germline CDR1 reads SGHNT; CDR2 reads YYREEE (reference sequence). The sequence was collected from a woman aged 18 to 35 in good health. V is TRBV5-4 and J is TRBJ2-5, with D maybe TRBD1 (6 bases). Input material: naive CD4+ T cells from blood. The CDR3 DNA reads TGTGCCAGCAGCTTGGCACAGGGTCAGGAGACCCAGTACTTC. Protein: CASSLAQGQETQYF. Together with reference TRBV5-4 and TRBJ2-5, the CDR3 gives the full variable domain: ETGVTQSPTHLIKTRGQQVTLRCSSQSGHNTVSWYQQALGQGPQFIFQYYREEENGRGNFPPRFSGLQFPNYSSELNVNALELDDSALYLCASSLAQGQETQYFGPGTRLLVL.